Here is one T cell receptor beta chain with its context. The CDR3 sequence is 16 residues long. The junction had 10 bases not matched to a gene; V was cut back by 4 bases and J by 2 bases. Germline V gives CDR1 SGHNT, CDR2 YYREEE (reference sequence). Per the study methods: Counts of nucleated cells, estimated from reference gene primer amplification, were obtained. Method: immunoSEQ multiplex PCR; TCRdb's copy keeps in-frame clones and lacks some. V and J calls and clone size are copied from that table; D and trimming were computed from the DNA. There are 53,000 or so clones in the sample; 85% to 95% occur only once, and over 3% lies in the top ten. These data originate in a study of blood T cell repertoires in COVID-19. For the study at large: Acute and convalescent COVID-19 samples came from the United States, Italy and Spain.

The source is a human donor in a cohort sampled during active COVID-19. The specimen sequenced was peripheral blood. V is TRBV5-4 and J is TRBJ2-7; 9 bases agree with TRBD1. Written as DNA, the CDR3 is TGTGCCAGCAGCACCGCCGGGACAGGGAATCCCTACGAGCAGTACTTC. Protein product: CASSTAGTGNPYEQYF.